These 27 T cell receptor beta chains share one sample of origin, sequenced in a study of shared clonotypes between healthy human individuals. Using immunoSEQ multiplex PCR, the repertoire was profiled, and TCRdb retains in-frame clones only, with some absent. The table shows millions of clones, with about 95% occurring only once. CD45RO-negative, CCR7-selected cells formed the naive CD8 fraction, which excluded terminally differentiated effector memory CD45RA+ cells. Source material: naive CD8+ T cells sorted from blood. Receptors were obtained from a man younger than 35 in good health.

DNA for the CDR3: TGTGCCAGCCAGACCGCGACCTACGAGCAGTACTTC. Amino acid sequence: CASQTATYEQYF. The chain has TRBV6-5 and TRBJ2-7; D is uncertain. Germline V CDR1 and CDR2: MNHEY, SVGAGI. V lost 8 bases, J lost 2 bases, and 10 bases lay in between. The CDR3 has 12 residues.

J is TRBJ2-1 and V is TRBV7-8; 14 bases are shared with TRBD2. Unmatched junction bases numbered 8, after V lost 4 bases and J lost 9 bases. The germline V gene has CDR1 SGHVS and CDR2 FQNEAQ. CDR3 length: 16 residues. The chain's CDR3 is CASSWGLAGVVVEQFF. CDR3 in DNA: TGTGCCAGCAGCTGGGGACTAGCGGGAGTCGTGGTTGAGCAGTTCTTC.

This clone has a single count. The V and J genes are TRBV13 and TRBJ2-1; 14 bases align to TRBD2. The CDR3 runs 17 residues. The V segment lost 4 bases and the J segment 8 bases; nucleotides outside the gene matches: 10. The V gene's germline CDR1 is PRHDT and CDR2 FYEKMQ (reference sequence). The CDR3, as DNA: TGTGCCAGCAGCTATGCCGGGACTAGCGGGAGAGCCTATGAGCAGTTCTTC. This encodes CASSYAGTSGRAYEQFF. The variable domain in full, completed from reference TRBV13 and TRBJ2-1, reads AAGVIQSPRHLIKEKRETATLKCYPIPRHDTVYWYQQGPGQDPQFLISFYEKMQSDKGSIPDRFSAQQFSDYHSELNMSSLELGDSALYFCASSYAGTSGRAYEQFFGPGTRLTVL.

This chain uses TRBV4-3 with TRBJ2-7; TRBD2 agrees at 15 bases. Germline CDR1 and CDR2: LGHNA and YSLEER. CDR3 length: 18 residues. Trimming cost V 1 base and J 5 bases; bases outside gene matches: 9. The CDR3 nucleotides read TGCGCCAGCAGCCAAGGTCCAGGACTAGCGGGAGGGCCGGACGAGCAGTACTTC. Translating it yields CASSQGPGLAGGPDEQYF.

This rearrangement joins TRBV9 to TRBJ2-2; D is unclear. The V end was cut by 0 bases, the J end by 4 bases, with 7 bases between. The CDR3 is 14 amino acids. Germline loops: CDR1 SGDLS, CDR2 YYNGEE. CDR3 in amino acids: CASSVGSSTGELFF. The CDR3 nucleotides read TGTGCCAGCAGCGTAGGCAGCAGCACCGGGGAGCTGTTTTTT. The variable domain in full, completed from reference TRBV9 and TRBJ2-2, reads DSGVTQTPKHLITATGQRVTLRCSPRSGDLSVYWYQQSLDQGLQFLIQYYNGEERAKGNILERFSAQQFPDLHSELNLSSLELGDSALYFCASSVGSSTGELFFGEGSRLTVL.

Only a few counts were recorded for this clone. The gene calls are TRBV7-9 and TRBJ1-6, with 10 bases fitting TRBD1. The CDR3 consists of 16 residues. V was pared by 2 bases and J by 9 bases, with 7 bases of the junction left unmatched. CDR1 and CDR2 from the germline V gene are SEHNR and FQNEAQ (reference sequence). The CDR3 coding sequence is TGTGCCAGCAGCTTATCATGGACAGGGGGTATTTCACCCCTCCACTTT. Translated, it gives CASSLSWTGGISPLHF. The variable domain in full, with the rest retrieved from reference TRBV7-9 and TRBJ1-6, is DTGVSQNPRHKITKRGQNVTFRCDPISEHNRLYWYRQTLGQGPEFLTYFQNEAQLEKSRLLSDRFSAERPKGSFSTLEIQRTEQGDSAMYLCASSLSWTGGISPLHFGNGTRLTVT.

V is TRBV4-1 and J is TRBJ2-1, with 9 bases aligning to TRBD1. The junction had 3 bases not matched to a gene; V was cut back by 1 base and J by 14 bases. This CDR3 comprises 12 residues. CDR1 MGHRA and CDR2 YSYEKL come from the germline V gene. As DNA, the CDR3 is TGCGCCAGCAGCCAAGGGGGGGACAGGGAGTTCTTC. It translates to CASSQGGDREFF.

The table lists this clone with many counts. CDR3: CASSLEGGESYEQYF. CDR3 in DNA: TGTGCCAGCAGCTTAGAAGGAGGGGAATCCTACGAGCAGTACTTC. The chain couples TRBV13 to TRBJ2-7; a possible D gene is TRBD2 (6 bases). The CDR3 spans 15 residues. V was shortened by 1 base and J by 1 base, with 11 bases between the two germline ends. Per the germline V gene, CDR1 is PRHDT and CDR2 is FYEKMQ (reference sequence).

This chain uses TRBV9 with TRBJ2-1, with D tentatively TRBD2 (6 bases). Trimming shortened V by 3 bases and J by 7 bases, and 17 bases separated the two germline ends. The CDR3 is 15 residues long. In germline, CDR1 is SGDLS, CDR2 YYNGEE. The CDR3 region is CASSARGGGTNEQFF. The CDR3 bases are TGTGCCAGCAGCGCCCGGGGTGGCGGGACGAATGAGCAGTTCTTC.

The chain recombines TRBV30 with TRBJ2-7, with 8 bases fitting TRBD2. The CDR3 runs to 15 residues. CDR1 and CDR2 (germline): GTSNPN, SVGIG (reference sequence). V shed 0 bases, J shed 3 bases, and the junction held 7 bases outside the gene matches. In DNA, the CDR3 is TGTGCCTGGAGTGTAGGTAGCGGGGCCTACTACGAGCAGTACTTC. It yields the protein CAWSVGSGAYYEQYF. The variable domain in full, with the rest retrieved from reference TRBV30 and TRBJ2-7, is SQTIHQWPATLVQPVGSPLSLECTVEGTSNPNLYWYRQAAGRGLQLLFYSVGIGQISSEVPQNLSASRPQDRQFILSSKKLLLSDSGFYLCAWSVGSGAYYEQYFGPGTRLTVT.

This chain links TRBV11-1 with TRBJ1-1; no reliable D call. CDR1 and CDR2 (germline): SGHAT, FQDESV (reference sequence). V lost 2 bases and J lost 1, with 11 bases in between. The CDR3 consists of 15 residues. As DNA, the CDR3 is TGTGCCAGCAGCTTAACGAACTTTTGGAACACTGAAGCTTTCTTT. Translating it yields CASSLTNFWNTEAFF.

The V and J genes are TRBV15 and TRBJ2-3; perhaps TRBD2 as D (5 bases). V lost 0 bases and J 2 bases, leaving 15 bases between the germline ends. Germline V lookup: CDR1 LNHNV, CDR2 YYDKDF (reference sequence). CDR3 length equals 17 residues. CDR3 loop: CATSRDGSSLFTDTQYF. CDR3 sequence (DNA): TGTGCCACCAGCAGAGATGGCTCTAGCCTTTTCACAGATACGCAGTATTTT.

The chain combines TRBV2 with TRBJ2-7; possible D gene TRBD1, 7 bases. The germline V gene has CDR1 SNHLY and CDR2 FYNNEI. V lost 8 bases and J 3 bases, leaving 14 bases between the germline ends. The CDR3 has 13 amino acids. CDR3 sequence reads: CASGGTANYEQYF. CDR3 sequence (DNA): TGTGCCAGCGGCGGGACAGCAAACTACGAGCAGTACTTC.

This sequence joins TRBV6-5 and TRBJ2-1; the match to TRBD1 covers 11 bases. The J segment lost 8 bases and the V segment lost 4 bases, leaving 7 bases of the junction unmatched. Germline loops: CDR1 MNHEY, CDR2 SVGAGI. The CDR3 runs to 15 residues. The CDR3 is CASSSGQGAGYEQFF. The CDR3 coding sequence is TGTGCCAGCAGTTCTGGACAGGGGGCTGGATATGAGCAGTTCTTC.

As to this clone: Distinct nucleotide sequences in the sample also encode this CDR3. The chain combines TRBV19 with TRBJ1-6; 9 nucleotides align to TRBD1. This CDR3 has 14 amino acids. The V gene's germline CDR1 is LNHDA and CDR2 SQIVND (reference sequence). The ends lost 5 bases at V and 7 bases at J; junction bases unmatched: 3. The CDR3 DNA reads as TGTGCCAGTAGTCCGGGACAGGGAAATTCACCCCTCCACTTT. It is translated as CASSPGQGNSPLHF.

The rearrangement uses TRBV5-1 and TRBJ2-2; no clear D. The CDR3 runs 17 residues. Between the trimmed V and J ends, which lost 0 bases and 7 bases, there was a span of 19 bases. The germline CDR1 and CDR2 sequences are SGHRS and YFSETQ. The CDR3 nucleotides read TGCGCCAGCAGCTTGGCGGTCGGTGGCCTAGTCAACGGGGAGCTGTTTTTT. This translates into CASSLAVGGLVNGELFF.

This chain connects TRBV7-9 to TRBJ2-1; D tentatively fits TRBD1 or TRBD2 (5 bases each). CDR1 and CDR2 (germline): SEHNR, FQNEAQ (reference sequence). The V end lost 5 bases, the J end lost 5 bases, and 13 bases lay between the germline ends. The CDR3 is 14 amino acids. The CDR3 DNA sequence: TGTGCCAGCAGCCCCGGGTGGGACGACAATGAGCAGTTCTTC. As protein: CASSPGWDDNEQFF.

The chain employs TRBV6-5 and TRBJ2-7; 7 bases match TRBD2. Germline assignment: CDR1 MNHEY and CDR2 SVGAGI. CDR3 length: 14 residues. The V and J ends lost 8 bases and 0 bases, in that order; junction bases with no gene match: 7. The CDR3 DNA reads as TGTGCCAGCGCATATGGCGGGAGCTCCTACGAGCAGTACTTC. Its protein product is CASAYGGSSYEQYF.

The rearrangement uses TRBV28 and TRBJ2-7; a weak D match, TRBD1 (6 bases). The germline gives CDR1 MDHEN, CDR2 SYDVKM. The V end lost 4 bases, the J end lost 6 bases, and 13 bases lay between the germline ends. The CDR3 is 13 residues long. The CDR3 spells CASSSAGAIEQYF. The CDR3 DNA is TGTGCCAGCAGTTCTGCAGGGGCGATCGAGCAGTACTTC.

The V and J genes are TRBV25-1 and TRBJ1-5, with no clear D. V was trimmed by 3 bases and J by 0 bases, leaving 6 bases between them. CDR1 is MGHDK, CDR2 SYGVNS, per germline. The CDR3 is made up of 14 amino acids. The CDR3 DNA is TGTGCCAGCAGTGAGGGGTTTAGCAATCAGCCCCAGCATTTT. Protein product: CASSEGFSNQPQHF. Supplemented by reference TRBV25-1 and TRBJ1-5, the full variable domain reads EADIYQTPRYLVIGTGKKITLECSQTMGHDKMYWYQQDPGMELHLIHYSYGVNSTEKGDLSSESTVSRIRTEHFPLTLESARPSHTSQYLCASSEGFSNQPQHFGDGTRLSIL.

This chain connects TRBV13 to TRBJ1-2, with 7 bases that match TRBD1. CDR1 is PRHDT and CDR2 is FYEKMQ in the germline V gene (reference sequence). The CDR3 is made up of 15 amino acids. V dropped 2 bases and J dropped 3; count of bases not matched to a gene: 6. This CDR3 is CASSLSGDRDYGYTF. The DNA of the CDR3 is TGTGCCAGCAGCTTAAGCGGCGACAGGGACTATGGCTACACCTTC.

Of note for this clone: Different DNA sequences within this sample yield the same CDR3. The CDR3 is CASSLAGGYEQYF. DNA of the CDR3: TGTGCCAGCAGCTTAGCGGGAGGCTACGAGCAGTACTTC. This chain uses TRBV13 with TRBJ2-7, with 7 bases lining up with TRBD2. The trim removed 1 base at V and 3 bases at J, leaving 0 bases unmatched. Germline V gene lookup returns CDR1 PRHDT and CDR2 FYEKMQ (reference sequence). CDR3 size: 13 residues. Full variable domain (missing parts from reference TRBV13 and TRBJ2-7): AAGVIQSPRHLIKEKRETATLKCYPIPRHDTVYWYQQGPGQDPQFLISFYEKMQSDKGSIPDRFSAQQFSDYHSELNMSSLELGDSALYFCASSLAGGYEQYFGPGTRLTVT.

CDR3 amino acids: CASSLNEGGYQPQHF. In DNA, the CDR3 is TGTGCCAGCAGCTTGAATGAGGGAGGTTATCAGCCCCAGCATTTT. J is TRBJ1-5 and V is TRBV5-6; no reliable D call. Deletions cut 1 base from V and 5 bases from J, with 13 bases between. The CDR3 is made up of 15 amino acids. The V gene's germline CDR1 is SGHDT and CDR2 YYEEEE.

This chain links TRBV5-1 with TRBJ2-2; D ambiguous. Trimming took 2 bases from V and 5 from J, leaving 4 bases between them. Germline CDR1 is SGHRS and CDR2 is YFSETQ. The CDR3 runs 12 residues. The CDR3 DNA is TGCGCCAGCAGCTTCGTAACCGGGGAGCTGTTTTTT. It yields the protein CASSFVTGELFF.

The chain recombines TRBV7-9 with TRBJ2-2; D is unresolved. The CDR3 is 16 residues long. V shed 7 bases and J shed 1 base, with 16 bases lying between them. CDR1 SEHNR and CDR2 FQNEAQ come from the germline V gene (reference sequence). CDR3 residues: CASILLGRQNTGELFF. The CDR3, as DNA: TGTGCCAGCATTTTATTAGGGCGACAGAACACCGGGGAGCTGTTTTTT.

V usage is TRBV10-3 and J usage is TRBJ2-7; tentative D call: TRBD2 (6 bases). The CDR3 extends over 13 amino acids. V gave up 6 bases and J gave up 2 bases, with 11 bases separating them. The germline V gene encodes CDR1 ENHRY and CDR2 SYGVKD. The CDR3: CAISLAPTYEQYF. Here the CDR3 DNA reads TGTGCCATCAGCCTAGCGCCTACCTACGAGCAGTACTTC.

This chain uses TRBV5-6 with TRBJ1-1, with TRBD1 matching over 7 bases. The V and J ends lost 4 bases and 0 bases, in that order; junction bases with no gene match: 6. The CDR3 runs 15 residues. Germline CDR1 SGHDT, CDR2 YYEEEE. The DNA of the CDR3 is TGTGCCAGCAGCCCAGGGACAGAGATGAACACTGAAGCTTTCTTT. Its protein is CASSPGTEMNTEAFF.